These 7 T cell receptor beta chains share one sample of origin, sequenced in a study of blood T cell repertoires in COVID-19. The protocol was immunoSEQ multiplex PCR, while the TCRdb copy is restricted to in-frame clones and leaves out a portion. Here the sample spans hundreds of thousands of clones, roughly 87% being singletons. Sequenced sample: PBMCs or T cells enriched from blood (not recorded which). The source of these receptors is a woman aged 25 to 39 with acute COVID-19.

The CDR3 nucleotides read TGTGCCAGCAGCGTAGATACAGGGGCCGACTATGGCTACACCTTC. It encodes CASSVDTGADYGYTF. This rearrangement joins TRBV9 to TRBJ1-2, with 7 bases fitting TRBD1. V gave up 0 bases and J gave up 3 bases; unmatched junction bases: 5. Germline CDR1 is SGDLS and CDR2 is YYNGEE. The CDR3 covers 15 residues. The variable domain in full, with the rest retrieved from reference TRBV9 and TRBJ1-2, is DSGVTQTPKHLITATGQRVTLRCSPRSGDLSVYWYQQSLDQGLQFLIQYYNGEERAKGNILERFSAQQFPDLHSELNLSSLELGDSALYFCASSVDTGADYGYTFGSGTRLTVV.

This chain links TRBV4-3 with TRBJ2-2; 7 bases line up with TRBD2. Germline CDR1 reads LGHNA; CDR2 reads YSLEER. This CDR3 region has 17 residues. With V trimmed by 3 bases and J by 1 base, 8 bases remained unmatched. Here the CDR3 DNA reads TGCGCCAGCAGCCACAGCCCTGGCGGGGGGAACACCGGGGAGCTGTTTTTT. Encoded protein: CASSHSPGGGNTGELFF.

This clone appeared once. The V gene is TRBV4-3, the J gene TRBJ1-1, with TRBD1 matching 9 bases. The CDR3 covers 16 residues. V was clipped by 4 bases and J by 1 base; unmatched bases: 7. CDR1 and CDR2 (germline): LGHNA, YSLEER. The CDR3 DNA reads TGCGCCAGCAGCCGCGGACAGGGGATTGGGAACACTGAAGCTTTCTTT. This translates into CASSRGQGIGNTEAFF.

The chain employs TRBV19 and TRBJ2-3, with 13 nucleotides matching TRBD2. The V gene's germline CDR1 is LNHDA and CDR2 SQIVND (reference sequence). The CDR3 is made up of 16 amino acids. Losses at the gene ends were 5 bases for V and 2 bases for J; bases not matched to a gene: 4. CDR3 nucleotides: TGTGCCAGTAGTGTGGGACTAGCGGGGTACACAGATACGCAGTATTTT. Protein product: CASSVGLAGYTDTQYF. The full variable domain, its missing parts supplied by reference TRBV19 and TRBJ2-3, is DGGITQSPKYLFRKEGQNVTLSCEQNLNHDAMYWYRQDPGQGLRLIYYSQIVNDFQKGDIAEGYSVSREKKESFPLTVTSAQKNPTAFYLCASSVGLAGYTDTQYFGPGTRLTVL.

V usage is TRBV5-6 and J usage is TRBJ1-1; TRBD1 might be the D (6 bases). CDR1 and CDR2 from the germline V gene are SGHDT and YYEEEE. This CDR3 is 15 amino acids long. The V end was cut by 1 base, the J end by 3 bases, with 13 bases between. CDR3 nucleotide sequence: TGTGCCAGCAGCTTGCCCGGCAGGGGCGACACTGAAGCTTTCTTT. Its protein is CASSLPGRGDTEAFF. The whole variable domain, filled in from reference TRBV5-6 and TRBJ1-1, reads DAGVTQSPTHLIKTRGQQVTLRCSPKSGHDTVSWYQQALGQGPQFIFQYYEEEERQRGNFPDRFSGHQFPNYSSELNVNALLLGDSALYLCASSLPGRGDTEAFFGQGTRLTVV.

V usage is TRBV9 and J usage is TRBJ2-2; D possibly corresponds to TRBD1 (6 bases). V gave up 3 bases and J gave up 2 bases, with 14 bases separating them. Germline CDR1 SGDLS, CDR2 YYNGEE. The CDR3 runs 16 residues. The DNA for the CDR3 is TGTGCCAGCAGCGCCCAGGTGGGGGCCAACACCGGGGAGCTGTTTTTT. It is translated as CASSAQVGANTGELFF.

The V and J genes are TRBV29-1 and TRBJ1-2, with D unresolved. V shed 1 base and J shed 1 base, with 7 bases lying between them. Germline assignment: CDR1 SQVTM and CDR2 ANQGSEA. This CDR3 contains 13 residues. The CDR3 coding sequence is TGCAGCGTTGAAGGCGGGCGTAACTATGGCTACACCTTC. The encoded protein is CSVEGGRNYGYTF.